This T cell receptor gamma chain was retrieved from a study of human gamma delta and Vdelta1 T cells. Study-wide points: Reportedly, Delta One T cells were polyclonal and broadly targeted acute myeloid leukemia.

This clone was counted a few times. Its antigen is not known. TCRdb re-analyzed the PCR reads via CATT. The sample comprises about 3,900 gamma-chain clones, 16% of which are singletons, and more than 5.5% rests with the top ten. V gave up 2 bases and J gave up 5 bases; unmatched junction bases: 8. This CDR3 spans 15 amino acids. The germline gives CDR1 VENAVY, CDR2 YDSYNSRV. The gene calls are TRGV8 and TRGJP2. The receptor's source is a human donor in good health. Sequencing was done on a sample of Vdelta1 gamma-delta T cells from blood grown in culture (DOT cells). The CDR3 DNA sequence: TGTGCCACCTGGGATAAGACTGGGAGTGATTGGATCAAGACGTTT. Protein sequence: CATWDKTGSDWIKTF.